The 9 T cell receptor beta chains presented below share a single source sample, sequenced in a study of blood T cell dynamics during melanoma immunotherapy. The sample's time point: pre-treatment baseline. TCRdb's copy holds only in-frame clones and misses some; the assay was immunoSEQ multiplex PCR. The table shows over 8,000 clones, with about 86% occurring only once. Sample: blood, taken from a patient treated with checkpoint blockade. The receptors were sampled from a human donor with melanoma.

The chain links TRBV6-6 to TRBJ2-3, with a tentative D call TRBD2 (6 bases). V dropped 1 base and J dropped 6 bases, with 17 bases sitting between them. The CDR3 sequence is 16 residues long. The V gene's germline CDR1 is MNHNY and CDR2 SVGAGI (reference sequence). DNA of the CDR3: TGTGCCAGCAGTTACTGGAGGGACCGAGAGGGCGATACGCAGTATTTT. As protein: CASSYWRDREGDTQYF.

J is TRBJ2-1 and V is TRBV6-1; 13 nucleotides line up with TRBD2. Trimming took 2 bases from V and 3 from J; bases not matched to a gene: 4. The CDR3 is 17 residues long. Germline V CDR1 and CDR2: MNHNS, SASEGT. The CDR3 bases are TGTGCCAGCAGTGAACGGGGACTAGCGGGGCTCTACAATGAGCAGTTCTTC. This gives the protein CASSERGLAGLYNEQFF.

The chain combines TRBV5-1 with TRBJ2-5; 9 nucleotides align to TRBD1. The length of the CDR3 is 17 residues. Per the germline V gene, CDR1 is SGHRS and CDR2 is YFSETQ. With 3 bases clipped from V and 1 base from J, the junction kept 10 bases outside the gene matches. The CDR3 region is CASSSMGQGSGQETQYF. For the CDR3, the DNA is TGCGCCAGCAGCTCCATGGGACAGGGTAGCGGCCAAGAGACCCAGTACTTC.

Points on this clone: An end of the junction does not agree with germline; a read error may underlie this. V usage is TRBV6-4 and J usage is TRBJ1-5, with TRBD1 as a possible D gene (6 bases). The CDR3 is made up of 14 amino acids. Germline V gives CDR1 MRHNA, CDR2 SNTAGT. CDR3 in amino acids: CASSYSGESQPQHF. CDR3 nucleotides: TGTGCCAGCAGTTACTCAGGGGAAAGTCAGCCCCAGCATTTT.

The chain uses TRBV7-3 and TRBJ2-2; the D gene is possibly TRBD2 (5 bases). The CDR3 spans 17 residues. With 2 bases removed from V and 4 bases from J, the gap between germline ends came to 17 bases. Germline lookup yields CDR1 SGHTA and CDR2 FQGTGA. The DNA of the CDR3 is TGTGCCAGCAGCTTAGTCCGGACGGGGATGCTCACCGGGGAGCTGTTTTTT. Amino acid sequence: CASSLVRTGMLTGELFF.

V usage is TRBV27 and J usage is TRBJ1-5; 10 bases align to TRBD1. The CDR3 spans 19 residues. Germline V gene lookup returns CDR1 MNHEY and CDR2 SMNVEV (reference sequence). Trimming took 3 bases from V and 1 from J; bases not matched to a gene: 12. The chain's CDR3 is CASSLGGQGRFLSNQPQHF. As DNA, the CDR3 is TGTGCCAGCAGTTTGGGGGGACAGGGGAGGTTTTTGAGCAATCAGCCCCAGCATTTT.

J is TRBJ2-1 and V is TRBV7-3; TRBD1 might be the D (6 bases). Germline values: CDR1 SGHTA, CDR2 FQGTGA. This CDR3 is 12 amino acids long. Between the trimmed V and J ends, which lost 2 bases and 10 bases, there was a span of 9 bases. The DNA for the CDR3 is TGTGCCAGCAGCTTATCAGGGGCCGAGCAGTTCTTC. It encodes CASSLSGAEQFF.

V gene TRBV5-1 combines with J gene TRBJ2-3; D remains unclear. Germline V gives CDR1 SGHRS, CDR2 YFSETQ. CDR3 length: 14 amino acids. Trimming cost V 0 bases and J 0 bases, with 5 bases left between them. CDR3 sequence: CASSLAHSTDTQYF. DNA of the CDR3: TGCGCCAGCAGCTTGGCACATAGCACAGATACGCAGTATTTT. Using reference TRBV5-1 and TRBJ2-3 for the parts outside the CDR3, the full variable domain is KAGVTQTPRYLIKTRGQQVTLSCSPISGHRSVSWYQQTPGQGLQFLFEYFSETQRNKGNFPGRFSGRQFSNSRSEMNVSTLELGDSALYLCASSLAHSTDTQYFGPGTRLTVL.

The V call is TRBV7-3, the J call TRBJ1-4; D perhaps matches TRBD1 (6 bases). This CDR3 comprises 16 residues. Trimming cost V 5 bases and J 0 bases, with 13 bases left between them. Germline V gives CDR1 SGHTA, CDR2 FQGTGA. The chain's CDR3 is CASSMKDRPTNEKLFF. CDR3 sequence (DNA): TGTGCCAGCAGCATGAAAGACAGGCCAACTAATGAAAAACTGTTTTTT.